This T cell receptor (beta chain) was observed in a study of OX40 agonist ivuxolimab in advanced cancers. As for the study in general: As their treatment, patients were administered ivuxolimab, an agonistic anti-OX40 (CD134) antibody. Patients with hepatocellular carcinoma, melanoma, renal cell or head and neck cancer made up the dose-escalation patients. Aged roughly 23 to 80 with a mean of approximately 60 years, they were almost 85% male.

Sequencing used immunoSEQ multiplex PCR; TCRdb keeps in-frame clones, though not all of them. Of fewer than 95,000 clones detected, almost 85% appear once; the ten largest clones hold about 0.6%. Peripheral blood came from all dose cohorts at three timepoints. CDR1 and CDR2 (germline): MNHEY, SVGAGI. With 7 bases removed from V and 0 bases from J, the gap between germline ends came to 12 bases. CDR3 length: 14 residues. This specimen was CD4+ or CD8+ T cells sorted from blood, taken in a trial of the OX40 agonist ivuxolimab. The sequence came from an adult with an advanced solid tumor such as melanoma, head and neck, liver or kidney cancer. The chain combines TRBV6-5 with TRBJ1-1; D is perhaps TRBD1 (5 bases). CDR3: CASTTDSLNTEAFF. The DNA of the CDR3 is TGTGCCAGCACCACCGACAGTCTGAACACTGAAGCTTTCTTT.